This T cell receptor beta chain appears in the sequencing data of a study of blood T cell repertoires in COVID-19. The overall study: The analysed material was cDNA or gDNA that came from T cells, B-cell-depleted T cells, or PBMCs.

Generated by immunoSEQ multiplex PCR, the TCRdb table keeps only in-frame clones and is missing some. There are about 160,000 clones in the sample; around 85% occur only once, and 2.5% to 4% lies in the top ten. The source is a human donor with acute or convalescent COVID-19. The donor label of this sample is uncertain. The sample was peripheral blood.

The CDR3 DNA follows: TGTGCCAGCAGCCAAGGGGGCGATCAGCCCCAGCATTTT. Its protein is CASSQGGDQPQHF. V gene TRBV3-1 (or the pseudogene TRBV3-2) combines with J gene TRBJ1-5; D might be TRBD1 (5 bases). The CDR3 consists of 13 residues. The V end lost 1 base, the J end lost 5 bases, and 6 bases lay between the germline ends. Germline assignment: CDR1 LGHDT and CDR2 YNNKEL (reference sequence).